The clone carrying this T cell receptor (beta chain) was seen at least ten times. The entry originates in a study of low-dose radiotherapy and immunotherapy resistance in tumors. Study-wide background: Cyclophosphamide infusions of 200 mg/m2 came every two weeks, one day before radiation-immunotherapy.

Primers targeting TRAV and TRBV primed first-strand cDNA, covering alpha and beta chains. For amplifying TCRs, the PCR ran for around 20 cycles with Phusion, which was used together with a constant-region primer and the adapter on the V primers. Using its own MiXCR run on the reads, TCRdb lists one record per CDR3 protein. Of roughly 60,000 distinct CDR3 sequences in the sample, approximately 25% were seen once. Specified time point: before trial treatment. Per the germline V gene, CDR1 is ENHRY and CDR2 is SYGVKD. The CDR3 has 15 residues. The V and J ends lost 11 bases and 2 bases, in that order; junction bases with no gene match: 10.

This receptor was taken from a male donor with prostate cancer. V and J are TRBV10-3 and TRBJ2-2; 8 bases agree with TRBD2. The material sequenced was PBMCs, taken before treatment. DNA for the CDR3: TGTGCCGTACTAGCGGCAGAGACTAACACCGGGGAGCTGTTTTTT. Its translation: CAVLAAETNTGELFF.